The clone carrying this TCR beta chain was observed a single time. The data were obtained in a study of T cell changes during pregnancy in multiple sclerosis. CDR3 length equals 15 residues. The V end was cut by 5 bases, the J end by 0 bases, with 8 bases between. In germline, CDR1 is MNHNY, CDR2 SVGAGI (reference sequence). TCRdb's copy holds only in-frame clones and misses some; the assay was immunoSEQ multiplex PCR. This sample has 70,000 to 95,000 clones; 85% to 95% occur once, and the top ten carry about 2.4%. The chain uses TRBV6-6 and TRBJ2-6; D not resolved. This receptor was identified in a female donor with multiple sclerosis, enrolled in a pregnancy study. Material: peripheral blood, obtained in the third trimester of pregnancy. CDR3 sequence (DNA): TGTGCCAGCAGTGGGCCCTCCTCTGGGGCCAACGTCCTGACTTTC. Amino acids: CASSGPSSGANVLTF.